The clone carrying this T cell receptor beta chain was observed at least ten times. Its antigen is still unknown. Hyperthyroidism patients, aged 18 to 65, were newly diagnosed, under 2 months' duration. Reliance was placed on clinical symptoms, serum thyroxine, TRAb, thyroid ultrasound and orbital computed tomography for diagnosis. This entry belongs to a study of Graves' ophthalmopathy and Graves' hyperthyroidism. Whole-study context: Pretreatment peripheral blood was obtained at initial diagnosis. Findings and caveats of the study: Blood also carried most expanded thyroid clonotypes exceeding 0.001 frequency.

Beta-chain TCR CDR3 regions were amplified from RNA transcripts. RT-PCR in the first round used HTBI primers; a second-round multiplex PCR followed. TCRdb processed the multiplex PCR reads anew with MiXCR; each CDR3 protein has one entry. The top ten hold approximately 7% of the sample, which has hundreds of thousands of distinct CDR3 sequences, approximately 22% seen once. The sample was peripheral blood. This receptor was taken from a woman aged 18-29 years with stable Graves' hyperthyroidism. Some clones in this sample may be carry-over from other donors' samples.

Here the CDR3 DNA reads TGTGCCACCAGTGATTCCACCCTTAGGGGGGGAGCCTATGGCTACACCTTC. This encodes CATSDSTLRGGAYGYTF. The chain links TRBV24-1 to TRBJ1-2, with D possibly being TRBD1 (6 bases). Trimming cost V 2 bases and J 4 bases, with 19 bases left between them. The V gene's germline CDR1 is KGHDR and CDR2 SFDVKD. This CDR3 region has 17 residues.